This T cell receptor (beta chain) was identified in a study of cytotoxic CD8 clonotypes in ibrutinib-treated CLL. TCRdb's table, derived via immunoSEQ multiplex PCR, lists solely in-frame clones and lacks some. The data contain 25,000 to 30,000 clones, roughly 85% of them seen just once; the ten biggest clones take up about 7.8%. This CDR3 contains 15 residues. Per the germline V gene, CDR1 is SGHRS and CDR2 is YFSETQ. The V end was cut by 0 bases, the J end by 3 bases, with 11 bases between. The sequence was collected from a human donor with chronic lymphocytic leukemia. This chain connects TRBV5-1 to TRBJ2-3; D perhaps matches TRBD2 (6 bases). The specimen comprised PBMCs, sampled after 24 months of ibrutinib treatment. CDR3 sequence reads: CASSLEGGATDTQYF. The CDR3 bases are TGCGCCAGCAGCTTGGAAGGCGGGGCAACAGATACGCAGTATTTT.